This record concerns one T cell receptor beta chain sequence. Germline V gene sequence: CDR1 SGHDN, CDR2 FVKESK. Trimming removed 1 base at V and 5 bases at J, with 8 bases between. This CDR3 region has 13 residues. The data stem from a study of cytomegalovirus exposure and HLA in healthy donors. The table came from immunoSEQ multiplex PCR; TCRdb's copy has only in-frame clones and leaves some out. The repertoire holds roughly 250,000 clones, about 90% seen once, with 1% to 1.5% in the top ten. The source material was PBMCs. The clonotype originates from a woman in her 30s in good health and CMV-seropositive. The V gene is TRBV14, the J gene TRBJ1-2, with D uncertain. The CDR3 region has the DNA TGTGCCAGCAGCCAAGGACTTCAATATGGCTACACCTTC. Translation gives CASSQGLQYGYTF.